This T cell receptor (beta chain) emerged from a study of blood T cell repertoires in COVID-19 (dated by TCRdb to about 2020). Concerning the study at large: Collaborator samples came from the United States, Italy and Spain and covered acute and convalescent phases of COVID-19. The material from the prospective study consisted of cDNA or gDNA derived from T cells, B-cell-depleted T cells, or PBMCs. The dataset comprised deeply sampled blood TCRbeta repertoires from subjects exposed to, actively infected with, or recovered from COVID-19. The repertoires were released in a freely available public database intended as a resource for research on the immune response to SARS-CoV-2. The samples were drawn from two sources: the first 160 participants of the ongoing ImmuneRACE study, and 1,254 subjects contributed by 6 global collaborators. Nearly every sample came with metadata listing a de-identified subject ID, COVID-19 status, age in years and sex. Where HLA class I and class II types were available, the types were taken from metadata supplied by the sample provider, not from assay-based typing.

TCRbeta CDR3 regions were amplified from genomic DNA using the immunoSEQ Assay, a bias-controlled multiplex PCR. The authors' pipeline ran thus. The number of nucleated cells in each sample was estimated from the amplification of reference gene primers within the assay. Sequence reads were collapsed and filtered to measure the absolute abundance of every unique TCRbeta CDR3 rearrangement. For each sample, productive Simpson clonality was calculated as the square root of Simpson's diversity index over productive rearrangements. TCRdb obtained this table from immuneACCESS and retained in-frame rearrangements with V and J assigned. These tables miss some clones; where compared with another copy, unresolved V genes account for less than half of the shortfall, and the remainder is unexplained. That table is the source of V, J and clone size, and D and trimming were worked out from the DNA. The sample records approximately 350,000 clones, 86% of which are singletons. Under 8.5% of the sample comes from the top ten.

In the case of this clone: Its antigen remains undetermined. No much larger clonotype is one base removed from it; base qualities were not supplied.

One collaborating source in Seattle enrolled patients during active infection and followed them longitudinally through the course of disease. Whole blood was collected in K2EDTA tubes by collaborating institutions according to the institutions' own protocols. For TCRbeta analysis, collaborator samples were shipped as frozen whole blood, as isolated PBMCs, or as DNA extracted from either sample type. What the authors observed across the whole study: Clinical and demographic metadata were provided uncurated, with the amount varying by source and participant.

Including cysteine and phenylalanine, the CDR3 has 13 amino acids. The sequence is cut down to CDR3 DNA, 39 bases in frame from base 1. Reading the germline V gene (reference sequence) gives CDR1 LNHDA and CDR2 SQIVND. V trim: 5 bases; J trim: 10 bases; unmatched bases: 7. This TCR was recovered from an older woman with COVID-19, enrolled during active disease. Sample: peripheral blood. The rearrangement combines TRBV19 with TRBJ2-1; 8 bases in the junction line up with TRBD1. The nucleotides read TGTGCCAGTAGTCTCCTTACAGGGGGAGAGCAGTTCTTC. Translated, it gives CASSLLTGGEQFF.